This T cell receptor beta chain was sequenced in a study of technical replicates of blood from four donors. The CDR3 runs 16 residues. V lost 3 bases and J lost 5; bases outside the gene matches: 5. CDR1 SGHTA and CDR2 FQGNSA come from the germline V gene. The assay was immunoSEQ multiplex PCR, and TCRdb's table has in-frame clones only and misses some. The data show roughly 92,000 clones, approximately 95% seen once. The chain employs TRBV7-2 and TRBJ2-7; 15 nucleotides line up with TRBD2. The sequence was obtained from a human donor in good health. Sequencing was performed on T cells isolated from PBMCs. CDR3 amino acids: CASSFHRTSGRDEQYF. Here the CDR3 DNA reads TGTGCCAGCAGCTTTCACCGGACTAGCGGGAGGGACGAGCAGTACTTC. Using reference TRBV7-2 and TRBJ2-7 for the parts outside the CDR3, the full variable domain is GAGVSQSPSNKVTEKGKDVELRCDPISGHTALYWYRQSLGQGLEFLIYFQGNSAPDKSGLPSDRFSAERTGGSVSTLTIQRTQQEDSAVYLCASSFHRTSGRDEQYFGPGTRLTVT.